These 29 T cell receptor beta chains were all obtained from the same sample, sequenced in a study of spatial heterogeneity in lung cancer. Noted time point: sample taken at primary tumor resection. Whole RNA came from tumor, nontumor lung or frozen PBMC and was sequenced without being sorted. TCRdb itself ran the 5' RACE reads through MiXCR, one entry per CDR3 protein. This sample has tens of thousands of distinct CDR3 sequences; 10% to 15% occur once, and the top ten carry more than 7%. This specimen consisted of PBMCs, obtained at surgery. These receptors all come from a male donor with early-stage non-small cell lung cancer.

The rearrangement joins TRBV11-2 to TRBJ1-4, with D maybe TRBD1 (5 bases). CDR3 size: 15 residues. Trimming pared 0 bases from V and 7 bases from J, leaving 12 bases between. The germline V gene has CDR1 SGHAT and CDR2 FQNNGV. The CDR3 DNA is TGTGCCAGCAGCTTAGATCGCGGGGCGGGTGAAAAACTGTTTTTT. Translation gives CASSLDRGAGEKLFF.

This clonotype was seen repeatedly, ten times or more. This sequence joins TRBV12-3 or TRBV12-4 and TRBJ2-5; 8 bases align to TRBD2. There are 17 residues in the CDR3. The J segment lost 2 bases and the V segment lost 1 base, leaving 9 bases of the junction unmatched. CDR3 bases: TGTGCCAGCAGTTTAGAGCGGGGGACCCACCCTCAAGAGACCCAGTACTTC. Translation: CASSLERGTHPQETQYF.

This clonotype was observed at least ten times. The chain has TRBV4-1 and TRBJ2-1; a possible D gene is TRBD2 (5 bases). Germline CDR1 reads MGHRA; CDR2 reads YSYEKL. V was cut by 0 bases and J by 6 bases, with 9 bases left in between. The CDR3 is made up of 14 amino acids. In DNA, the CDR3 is TGCGCCAGCAGCCAAGAGGGAGAGACCAATGAGCAGTTCTTC. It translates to CASSQEGETNEQFF.

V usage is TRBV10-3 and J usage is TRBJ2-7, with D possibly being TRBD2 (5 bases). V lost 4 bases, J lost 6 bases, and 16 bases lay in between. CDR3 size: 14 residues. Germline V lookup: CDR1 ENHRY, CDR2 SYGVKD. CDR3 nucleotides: TGTGCCATCAGTGGGACTGGGGTCGGAGGCGAGCAGTACTTC. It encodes CAISGTGVGGEQYF.

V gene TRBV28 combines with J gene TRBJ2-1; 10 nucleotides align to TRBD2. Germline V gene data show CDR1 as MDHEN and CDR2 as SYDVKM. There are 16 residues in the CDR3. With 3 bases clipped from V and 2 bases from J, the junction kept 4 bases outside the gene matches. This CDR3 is CASSLGAGGPYNEQFF. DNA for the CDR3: TGTGCCAGCAGTTTGGGAGCGGGAGGGCCCTACAATGAGCAGTTCTTC.

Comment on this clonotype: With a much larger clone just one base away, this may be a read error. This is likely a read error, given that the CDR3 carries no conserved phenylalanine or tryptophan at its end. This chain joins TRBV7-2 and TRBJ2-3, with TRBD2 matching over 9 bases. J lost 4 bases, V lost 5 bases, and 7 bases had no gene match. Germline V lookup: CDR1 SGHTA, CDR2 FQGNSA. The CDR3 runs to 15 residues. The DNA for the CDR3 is TGTGCCAGCAGCATTAGCGGGGGAGCTTCAGATACGCAGTATTGT. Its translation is CASSISGGASDTQYC.

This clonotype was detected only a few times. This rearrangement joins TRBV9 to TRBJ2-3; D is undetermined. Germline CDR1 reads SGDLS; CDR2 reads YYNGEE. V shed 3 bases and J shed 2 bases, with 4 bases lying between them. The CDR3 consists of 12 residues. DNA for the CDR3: TGTGCCAGCAGCGCCCTCACAGATACGCAGTATTTT. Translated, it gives CASSALTDTQYF.

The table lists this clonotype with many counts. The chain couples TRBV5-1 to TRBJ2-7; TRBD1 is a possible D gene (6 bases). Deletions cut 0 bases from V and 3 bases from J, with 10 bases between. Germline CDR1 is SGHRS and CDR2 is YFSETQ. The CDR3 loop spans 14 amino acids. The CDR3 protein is CASSLEQGSYEQYF. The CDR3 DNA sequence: TGCGCCAGCAGCTTGGAACAGGGCAGCTACGAGCAGTACTTC.

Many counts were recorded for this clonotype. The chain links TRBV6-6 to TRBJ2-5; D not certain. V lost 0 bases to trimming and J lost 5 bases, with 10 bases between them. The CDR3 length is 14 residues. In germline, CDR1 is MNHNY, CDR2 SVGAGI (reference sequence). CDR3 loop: CASSYSRLGETQYF. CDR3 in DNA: TGTGCCAGCAGTTACTCGCGACTGGGGGAGACCCAGTACTTC.

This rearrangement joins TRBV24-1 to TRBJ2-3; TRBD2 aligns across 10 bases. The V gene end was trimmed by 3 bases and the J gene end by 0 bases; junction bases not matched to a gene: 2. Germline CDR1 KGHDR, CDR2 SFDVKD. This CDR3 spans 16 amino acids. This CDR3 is CATSDATSGSTDTQYF. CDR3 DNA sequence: TGTGCCACCAGTGATGCGACTAGCGGGAGCACAGATACGCAGTATTTT.

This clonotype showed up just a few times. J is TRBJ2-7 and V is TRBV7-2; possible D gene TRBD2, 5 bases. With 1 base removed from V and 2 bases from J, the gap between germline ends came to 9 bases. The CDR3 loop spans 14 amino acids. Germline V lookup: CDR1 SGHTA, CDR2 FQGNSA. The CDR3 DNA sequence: TGTGCCAGCAGCTTAGTGCCGGGGACCTACGAGCAGTACTTC. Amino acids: CASSLVPGTYEQYF.

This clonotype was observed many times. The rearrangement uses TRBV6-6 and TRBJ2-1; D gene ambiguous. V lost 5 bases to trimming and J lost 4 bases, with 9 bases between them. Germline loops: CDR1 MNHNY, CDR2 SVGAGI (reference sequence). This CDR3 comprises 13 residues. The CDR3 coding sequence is TGTGCCAGCAGTCTCCAAGGTTACAATGAGCAGTTCTTC. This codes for CASSLQGYNEQFF.

CDR3 coding DNA: TGTGCCAGCAGTTTATACTTTCGCACAGATACGCAGTATTTT. Translating it yields CASSLYFRTDTQYF. This chain links TRBV12-3 or TRBV12-4 with TRBJ2-3; D unresolved. Deletions cut 2 bases from V and 1 base from J, with 7 bases between. There are 14 residues in the CDR3.

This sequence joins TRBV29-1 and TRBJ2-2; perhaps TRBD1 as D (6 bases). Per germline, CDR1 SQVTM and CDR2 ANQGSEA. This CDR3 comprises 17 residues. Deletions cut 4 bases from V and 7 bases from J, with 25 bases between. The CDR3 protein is CSVAVSVWGRVGGELFF. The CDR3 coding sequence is TGCAGCGTTGCCGTCAGTGTTTGGGGGCGCGTCGGCGGGGAGCTGTTTTTT.

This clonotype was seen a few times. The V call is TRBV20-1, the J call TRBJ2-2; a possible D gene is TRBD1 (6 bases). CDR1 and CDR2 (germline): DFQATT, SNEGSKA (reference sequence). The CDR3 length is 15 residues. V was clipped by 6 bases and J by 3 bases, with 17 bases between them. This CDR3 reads CSALAGAADTGELFF. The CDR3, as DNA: TGCAGTGCCCTAGCAGGGGCCGCTGACACCGGGGAGCTGTTTTTT.

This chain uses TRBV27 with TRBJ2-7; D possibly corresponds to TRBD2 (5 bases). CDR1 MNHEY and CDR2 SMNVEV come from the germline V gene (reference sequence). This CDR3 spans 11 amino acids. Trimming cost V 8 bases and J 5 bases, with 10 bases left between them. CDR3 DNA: TGTGCCAGCGTTGGACTCAACGAGCAGTACTTC. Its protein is CASVGLNEQYF.

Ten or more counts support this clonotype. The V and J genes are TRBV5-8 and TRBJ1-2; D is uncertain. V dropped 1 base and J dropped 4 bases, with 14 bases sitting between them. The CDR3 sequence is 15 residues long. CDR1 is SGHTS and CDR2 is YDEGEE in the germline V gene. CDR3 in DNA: TGTGCCAGCAGCTTGAGGTCAACGGGAGGCTATGGCTACACCTTC. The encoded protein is CASSLRSTGGYGYTF.

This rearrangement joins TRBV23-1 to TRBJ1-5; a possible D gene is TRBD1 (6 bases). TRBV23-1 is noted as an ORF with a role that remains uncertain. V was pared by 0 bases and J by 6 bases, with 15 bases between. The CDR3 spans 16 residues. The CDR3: CASSQSSNREGQPQHF. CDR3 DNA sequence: TGCGCCAGCAGTCAATCGTCAAACAGGGAAGGTCAGCCCCAGCATTTT.

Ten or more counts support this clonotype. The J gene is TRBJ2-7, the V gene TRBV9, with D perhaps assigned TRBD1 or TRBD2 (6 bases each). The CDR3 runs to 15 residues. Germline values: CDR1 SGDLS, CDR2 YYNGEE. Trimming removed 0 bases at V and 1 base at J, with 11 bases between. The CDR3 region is CASSVAAGTSYEQYF. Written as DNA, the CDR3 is TGTGCCAGCAGCGTAGCGGCGGGGACATCCTACGAGCAGTACTTC.

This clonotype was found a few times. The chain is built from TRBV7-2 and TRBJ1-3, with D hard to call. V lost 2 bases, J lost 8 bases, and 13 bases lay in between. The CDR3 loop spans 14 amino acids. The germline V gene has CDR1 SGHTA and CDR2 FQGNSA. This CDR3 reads CASSLNVGRDTIYF. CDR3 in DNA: TGTGCCAGCAGCTTAAACGTCGGCCGGGACACCATATATTTT.

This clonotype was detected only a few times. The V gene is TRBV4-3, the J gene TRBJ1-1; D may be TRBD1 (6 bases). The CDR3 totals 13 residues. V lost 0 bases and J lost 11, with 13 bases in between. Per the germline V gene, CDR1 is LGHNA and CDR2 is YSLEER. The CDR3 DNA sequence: TGCGCCAGCAGCCAAGAGTCAGGGGTACTGGCTTTCTTT. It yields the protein CASSQESGVLAFF.

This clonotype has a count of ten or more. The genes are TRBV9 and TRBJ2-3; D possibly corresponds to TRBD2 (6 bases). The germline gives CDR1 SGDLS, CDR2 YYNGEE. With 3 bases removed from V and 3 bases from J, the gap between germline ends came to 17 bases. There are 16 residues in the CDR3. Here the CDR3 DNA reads TGTGCCAGCAGCGGGTTAGCTGGGGGAGGAACAGATACGCAGTATTTT. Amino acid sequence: CASSGLAGGGTDTQYF.

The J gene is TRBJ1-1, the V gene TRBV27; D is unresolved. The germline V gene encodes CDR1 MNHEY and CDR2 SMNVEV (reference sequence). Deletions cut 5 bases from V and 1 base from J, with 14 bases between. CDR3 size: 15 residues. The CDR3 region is CASSPQSEWNTEAFF. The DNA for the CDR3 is TGTGCCAGCAGTCCTCAATCGGAGTGGAACACTGAAGCTTTCTTT.

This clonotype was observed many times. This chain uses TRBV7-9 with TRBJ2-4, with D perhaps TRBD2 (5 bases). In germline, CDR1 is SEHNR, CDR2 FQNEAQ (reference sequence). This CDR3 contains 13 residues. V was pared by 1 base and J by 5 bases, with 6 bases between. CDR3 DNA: TGTGCCAGCAGCTTAGACGGGGAAAACATTCAGTACTTC. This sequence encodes CASSLDGENIQYF.

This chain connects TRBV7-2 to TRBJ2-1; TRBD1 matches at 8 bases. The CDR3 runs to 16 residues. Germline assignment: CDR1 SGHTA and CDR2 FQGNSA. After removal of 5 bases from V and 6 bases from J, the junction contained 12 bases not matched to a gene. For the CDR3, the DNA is TGTGCCAGCAGCATATTGGACAGGGCTTATATCAATGAGCAGTTCTTC. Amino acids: CASSILDRAYINEQFF. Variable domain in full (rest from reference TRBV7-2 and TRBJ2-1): GAGVSQSPSNKVTEKGKDVELRCDPISGHTALYWYRQSLGQGLEFLIYFQGNSAPDKSGLPSDRFSAERTGGSVSTLTIQRTQQEDSAVYLCASSILDRAYINEQFFGPGTRLTVL.

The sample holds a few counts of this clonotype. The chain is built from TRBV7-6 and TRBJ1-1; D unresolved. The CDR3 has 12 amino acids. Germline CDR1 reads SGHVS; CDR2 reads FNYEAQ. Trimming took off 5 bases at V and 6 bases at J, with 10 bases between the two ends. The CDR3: CASSPPIPEAFF. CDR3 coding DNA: TGTGCCAGCAGCCCGCCAATCCCTGAAGCTTTCTTT.

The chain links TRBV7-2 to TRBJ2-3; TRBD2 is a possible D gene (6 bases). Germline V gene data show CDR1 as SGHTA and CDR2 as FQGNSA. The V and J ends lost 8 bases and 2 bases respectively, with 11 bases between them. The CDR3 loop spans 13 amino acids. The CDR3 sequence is CASPGLTTDTQYF. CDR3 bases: TGTGCCAGCCCGGGACTCACCACAGATACGCAGTATTTT.

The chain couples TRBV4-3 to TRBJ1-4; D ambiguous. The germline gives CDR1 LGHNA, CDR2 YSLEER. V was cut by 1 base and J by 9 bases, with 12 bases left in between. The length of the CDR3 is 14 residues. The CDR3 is CASSQVGDAKKLFF. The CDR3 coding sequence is TGCGCCAGCAGCCAAGTCGGAGACGCGAAAAAACTGTTTTTT.

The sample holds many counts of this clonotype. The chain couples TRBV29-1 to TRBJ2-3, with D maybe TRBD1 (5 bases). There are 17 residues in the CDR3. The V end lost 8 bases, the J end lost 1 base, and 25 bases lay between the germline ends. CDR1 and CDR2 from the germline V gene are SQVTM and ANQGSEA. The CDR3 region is CSTRAFWGESGTDTQYF. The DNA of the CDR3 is TGCAGCACACGGGCATTTTGGGGCGAATCCGGCACAGATACGCAGTATTTT.